The TCR beta chain described here comes from a study of human T cells and chemical hapten exposure. Study-level background: Alopecia areata, totalis or universalis was found in mostly female patients.

TCRdb reanalysed the RACE reads using MiXCR and keeps one entry per CDR3 protein. The table has approximately 400,000 distinct CDR3 sequences, about 5.1% seen once. The time point denotes: pre-sensitization, week 0. Stated treatment: therapeutic diphenylcyclopropenone sensitization with weekly scalp DPC. Ahead of applying each patch test, blood was sampled. Per germline, CDR1 SGHVS and CDR2 FQNEAQ. CDR3 length: 18 amino acids. V shed 5 bases and J 4 bases; nucleotides not matched to a gene: 15. Study-wide findings and caveats: Versus controls, expanded TCRs had significantly more large CDR3 similarity clusters.

The sample holds a few counts of this clonotype. The target antigen is unknown. The rearrangement joins TRBV7-8 to TRBJ1-2; 11 nucleotides line up with TRBD1. The sequenced sample was whole blood, obtained in connection with sensitization to the hapten diphenylcyclopropenone (DPC). This clonotype was obtained from a woman aged 45 to 65 with alopecia areata. Some clones in this sample may be carry-over from other donors' samples. The CDR3 sequence is CASSTHDLGQGEFYGYTF. As DNA, the CDR3 is TGTGCCAGCAGCACCCATGACTTGGGACAGGGGGAATTCTATGGCTACACCTTC.